This T cell receptor beta chain was sequenced during a study of blood T cell repertoires in COVID-19. Overall study: COVID-19 samples collected from the United States, Italy and Spain covered acute and convalescent phases. From T cells, B-cell-depleted T cells, or PBMCs came the material, which was cDNA or gDNA.

Source study methods: How many nucleated cells were present was estimated from reference gene primer amplification. Sequencing used immunoSEQ multiplex PCR; TCRdb keeps in-frame clones, though not all of them. V and J calls and clone size are those listed in that table; D and trimming were worked out from the DNA. The table lists over 45,000 clones, around four fifths of them singletons. The sequence came from a man aged 65 to 85 with acute or convalescent COVID-19. Input material: peripheral blood.

CDR3 in DNA: TGTGCCAGCAGGACCTTGGGACCAGGGGCTTACGAGCAGTACTTC. Its translation: CASRTLGPGAYEQYF. V gene TRBV27 combines with J gene TRBJ2-7, with D tentatively TRBD1 (6 bases). Germline CDR1 reads MNHEY; CDR2 reads SMNVEV (reference sequence). This CDR3 has 15 amino acids. V shed 6 bases and J shed 4 bases, with 19 bases lying between them.